This passage covers 17 T cell receptor beta chains from one sample sequenced in a study of T cells in Graves' hyperthyroidism and ophthalmopathy. RNA transcripts provided the source from which TCR beta CDR3 regions were amplified. HTBI primers drove first-round RT-PCR of the TCR CDR3. In TCRdb, the multiplex PCR reads were re-called with MiXCR into one record per CDR3 protein. This table holds under 300,000 distinct CDR3 sequences, less than 30% found once. The sample was blood. Receptor source: a man aged 35 to 55 with Graves' hyperthyroidism that later progressed to Graves' ophthalmopathy.

In this sample, this clonotype turned up many times. The V call is TRBV25-1, the J call TRBJ2-7; TRBD2 agrees at 8 bases. With V trimmed by 1 base and J by 4 bases, 3 bases remained unmatched. CDR3 size: 14 residues. The V gene's germline CDR1 is MGHDK and CDR2 SYGVNS. The DNA of the CDR3 is TGTGCCAGCAGTGAATTCGGCGGGAGGTACGAGCAGTACTTC. Residues: CASSEFGGRYEQYF.

Ten or more counts support this clonotype. The chain is built from TRBV29-1 and TRBJ2-7; the D is unclear. CDR3 length: 11 residues. Germline lookup yields CDR1 SQVTM and CDR2 ANQGSEA. V was shortened by 6 bases and J by 3 bases, with 9 bases between the two germline ends. Written as DNA, the CDR3 is TGCAGCGTAGTCGTCGGCTACGAGCAGTACTTC. The encoded protein is CSVVVGYEQYF.

Written as DNA, the CDR3 is TGTGCCAGCAACTCGGGAGAAGAGACCCAGTACTTC. Translation: CASNSGEETQYF. V usage is TRBV6-2 or TRBV6-3 and J usage is TRBJ2-5; D perhaps matches TRBD2 (6 bases). Germline values: CDR1 MNHEY, CDR2 SVGEGT. Trimming stripped 7 bases from V and 3 bases from J, with 9 bases between. This CDR3 region has 12 residues.

The chain combines TRBV6-1 with TRBJ1-1, with TRBD1 matching over 8 bases. This CDR3 comprises 15 residues. Germline loops: CDR1 MNHNS, CDR2 SASEGT. Germline trimming cut 0 bases from V and 3 bases from J; bases unmatched to any gene: 3. The chain's CDR3 is CASSEARTGYTEAFF. Written as DNA, the CDR3 is TGTGCCAGCAGTGAAGCAAGGACAGGGTACACTGAAGCTTTCTTT.

This clonotype was detected many times. The genes are TRBV11-2 and TRBJ1-2; D possibly corresponds to TRBD1 (5 bases). V was shortened by 0 bases and J by 3 bases, with 11 bases between the two germline ends. The CDR3 contains 15 residues. CDR1 is SGHAT and CDR2 is FQNNGV in the germline V gene. The CDR3 reads CASSLDRIRDYGYTF. In DNA form, the CDR3 reads TGTGCCAGCAGCTTAGATCGGATCAGGGACTATGGCTACACCTTC.

This clonotype was observed many times. J is TRBJ1-1 and V is TRBV29-1; a possible D gene is TRBD1 (5 bases). Germline CDR1 and CDR2: SQVTM and ANQGSEA. V was shortened by 7 bases and J by 4 bases, with 13 bases between the two germline ends. The CDR3 runs to 12 residues. The CDR3 spells CSAASGSTEAFF. The CDR3 bases are TGCAGCGCTGCTTCAGGGAGCACTGAAGCTTTCTTT.

This clonotype has ten or more counts. The V gene is TRBV5-6, the J gene TRBJ2-5; D possibly matches TRBD1 or TRBD2 (5 bases each). The V gene lost 5 bases and the J gene lost 6 bases, with 20 bases spanning the gap. Germline CDR1 SGHDT, CDR2 YYEEEE. This CDR3 comprises 15 residues. CDR3 protein: CASRKTGTAVKTQYF. CDR3 DNA sequence: TGTGCCAGCAGAAAGACCGGGACGGCCGTAAAGACCCAGTACTTC.

J is TRBJ2-7 and V is TRBV5-1; perhaps TRBD2 as D (6 bases). The V and J ends lost 0 bases and 7 bases respectively, with 17 bases between them. Germline V gene lookup returns CDR1 SGHRS and CDR2 YFSETQ. CDR3 length: 15 amino acids. CDR3 region: CASSLDGSGSGEQYF. The CDR3 DNA sequence: TGCGCCAGCAGCTTGGACGGGAGTGGGTCCGGGGAGCAGTACTTC.

The chain uses TRBV12-3 or TRBV12-4 and TRBJ2-2, with 8 bases matching TRBD1. Losses at the gene ends were 6 bases for V and 4 bases for J; bases not matched to a gene: 10. This CDR3 comprises 16 residues. DNA of the CDR3: TGTGCCAGCAGGCAATTTCGGACAGGGCCCACCGGGGAGCTGTTTTTT. It translates to CASRQFRTGPTGELFF.

This clonotype was detected ten times or more. The chain carries TRBV6-5 and TRBJ2-7, with D unresolved. Trimming took off 2 bases at V and 1 base at J, with 9 bases between the two ends. CDR1 MNHEY and CDR2 SVGAGI come from the germline V gene. The CDR3 is made up of 14 amino acids. The CDR3 nucleotides read TGTGCCAGCAGTTACCGTGGGAATTCCTACGAGCAGTACTTC. It is translated as CASSYRGNSYEQYF.

This clonotype showed up just a few times. The chain uses TRBV12-3 or TRBV12-4 and TRBJ2-5; 11 nucleotides line up with TRBD2. The length of the CDR3 is 14 residues. Trimming removed 5 bases from V and 4 bases from J; junction bases left unmatched: 3. The CDR3 coding sequence is TGTGCCAGCAGTCACGGACTAGCGGGAGAGACCCAGTACTTC. Protein sequence: CASSHGLAGETQYF.

The CDR3 DNA follows: TGTGCCAGCAGTTTAGGAGGCAGGGACTACGAGCAGTACTTC. Its protein is CASSLGGRDYEQYF. This chain connects TRBV28 to TRBJ2-7; D could derive from TRBD1 or TRBD2 (5 bases each). V was trimmed by 2 bases and J by 3 bases, leaving 11 bases between them. The CDR3 has 14 amino acids. Looked up from germline, CDR1 is MDHEN and CDR2 is SYDVKM.

This clonotype was recorded at least ten times. The chain combines TRBV24-1 with TRBJ2-5; 7 nucleotides match TRBD2. V lost 5 bases to trimming and J lost 4 bases; unmatched junction nucleotides: 3. The CDR3 contains 13 residues. Germline-derived CDR1 and CDR2 are KGHDR and SFDVKD. As DNA, the CDR3 is TGTGCCACCAGTGCCGAGCGGGGAGAGACCCAGTACTTC. It specifies CATSAERGETQYF.

This clonotype occurred many times. One junction end does not reproduce the germline sequence, and a read error may be involved. The rearrangement uses TRBV19 and TRBJ2-7; no reliable D call. CDR1 is LNHDA, CDR2 SQIVND, per germline (reference sequence). The CDR3 contains 14 residues. The CDR3 DNA reads TGTGCCAGTAGTATAGTTCAGTCTTCCTCCGAGCAGTACTTC. It specifies CASSIVQSSSEQYF.

The table lists this clonotype with many counts. The chain couples TRBV3-1 to TRBJ1-1; a weak D match, TRBD1 (6 bases). Trimming shortened V by 4 bases and J by 5 bases, and 14 bases separated the two germline ends. Germline values: CDR1 LGHDT, CDR2 YNNKEL (reference sequence). The CDR3 covers 14 residues. CDR3 nucleotide sequence: TGTGCCAGCAGCCTCCGTCGGGGGCATACTGAAGCTTTCTTT. Amino acids: CASSLRRGHTEAFF.

This clonotype was recorded at least ten times. The chain combines TRBV12-3 or TRBV12-4 with TRBJ1-2; 7 bases line up with TRBD1. Unmatched junction bases numbered 13, after V lost 0 bases and J lost 0 bases. This CDR3 contains 19 residues. Here the CDR3 DNA reads TGTGCCAGCAGTTTAGCGCTTGGGAGGGGGCAAGGTTCTAACTATGGCTACACCTTC. Translation: CASSLALGRGQGSNYGYTF.

The chain is built from TRBV6-1 and TRBJ1-4, with D possibly being TRBD1 (5 bases). Germline V gene sequence: CDR1 MNHNS, CDR2 SASEGT. The V end lost 7 bases, the J end lost 2 bases, and 17 bases lay between the germline ends. This CDR3 has 16 residues. CDR3 sequence (DNA): TGTGCCAGCACCCGCCACCTGGGGGGTACTAATGAAAAACTGTTTTTT. It encodes CASTRHLGGTNEKLFF.